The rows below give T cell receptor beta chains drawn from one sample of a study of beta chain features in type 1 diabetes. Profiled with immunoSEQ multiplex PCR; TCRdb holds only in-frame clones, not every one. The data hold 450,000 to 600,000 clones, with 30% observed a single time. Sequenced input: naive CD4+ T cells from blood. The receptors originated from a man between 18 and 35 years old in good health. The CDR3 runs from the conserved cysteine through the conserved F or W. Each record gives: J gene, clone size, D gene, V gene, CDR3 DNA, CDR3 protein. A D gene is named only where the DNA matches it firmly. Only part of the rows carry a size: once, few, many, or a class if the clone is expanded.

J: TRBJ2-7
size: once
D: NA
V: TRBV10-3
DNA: TGTGCCATCAGTGAGTTAGCACATTCCTACGAGCAGTACTTC
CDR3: CAISELAHSYEQYF

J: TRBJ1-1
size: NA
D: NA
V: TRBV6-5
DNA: TGTGCCAGCAGTTACGCAGGGGCCACTGAAGCTTTCTTT
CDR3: CASSYAGATEAFF

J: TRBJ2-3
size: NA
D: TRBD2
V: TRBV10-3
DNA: TGTGCCTCGGGGGATAGCGGGAGCGCAGATACGCAGTATTTT
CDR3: CASGDSGSADTQYF

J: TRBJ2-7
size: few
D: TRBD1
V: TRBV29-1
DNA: TGCAGCGTCGCGGGACAGGGGTACGAGCAGTACTTC
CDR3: CSVAGQGYEQYF

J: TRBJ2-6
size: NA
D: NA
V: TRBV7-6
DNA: TGTGCCAGCAGCCTCAGTGGATCTGGGGCCAACGTCCTGACTTTC
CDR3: CASSLSGSGANVLTF

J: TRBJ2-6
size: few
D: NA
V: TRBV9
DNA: TGTGCCAGCAGCGGTTCAGGGGCTGGGGCCAACGTCCTGACTTTC
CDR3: CASSGSGAGANVLTF

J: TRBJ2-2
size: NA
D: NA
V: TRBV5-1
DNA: TGCGCCAGCAGCTTGGGACAGCCCTCGAACACCGGGGAGCTGTTTTTT
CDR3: CASSLGQPSNTGELFF

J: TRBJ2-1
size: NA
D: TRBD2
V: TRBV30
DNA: TGTGCCTGTCGACTAGCGGGAACCTACAATGAGCAGTTCTTC
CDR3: CACRLAGTYNEQFF

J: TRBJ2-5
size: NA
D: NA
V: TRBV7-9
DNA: TGTGCCAGCAGCTTAGAACCTCAAGAGACCCAGTACTTC
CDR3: CASSLEPQETQYF

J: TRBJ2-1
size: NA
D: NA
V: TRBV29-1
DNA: TGCAGCGTTGAAGGGCGACTAGTGGGGGAGCAGTTCTTC
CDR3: CSVEGRLVGEQFF

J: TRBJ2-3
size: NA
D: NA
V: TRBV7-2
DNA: TGTGCCAGCAGCTTAGCGAACCGGATACCTAGCACAGATACGCAGTATTTT
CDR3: CASSLANRIPSTDTQYF

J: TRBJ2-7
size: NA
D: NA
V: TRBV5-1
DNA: TGCGCCAGCAGCTCCTCCGAGCAGGGAGGCCCTTTCTACGAGCAGTACTTC
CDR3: CASSSSEQGGPFYEQYF

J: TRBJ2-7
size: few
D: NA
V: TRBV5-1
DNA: TGCGCCAGCAGCTTGGGGCACAGTAAGGACGAGCAGTACTTC
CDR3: CASSLGHSKDEQYF

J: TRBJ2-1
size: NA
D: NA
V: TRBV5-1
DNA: TGCGCCAGCAGCCCGGACAGCGCCAGCTCCTACAATGAGCAGTTCTTC
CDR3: CASSPDSASSYNEQFF

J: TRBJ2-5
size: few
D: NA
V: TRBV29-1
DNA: TGCAGCGTGAAGGTGGTTGAGGAGACCCAGTACTTC
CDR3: CSVKVVEETQYF

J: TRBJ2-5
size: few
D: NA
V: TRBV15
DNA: TGTGCCACCAGCCCCCGGCACCAAGAGACCCAGTACTTC
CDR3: CATSPRHQETQYF

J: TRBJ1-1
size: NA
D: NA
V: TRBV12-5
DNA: TGTGCTAGTGGTGTCAAAATCGGGAACACTGAAGCTTTCTTT
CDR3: CASGVKIGNTEAFF

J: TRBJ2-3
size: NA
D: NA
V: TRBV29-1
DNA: TGCAGCGTTTCGACAGATACGCAGTATTTT
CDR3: CSVSTDTQYF

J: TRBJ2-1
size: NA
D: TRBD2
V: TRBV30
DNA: TGTGCCTGGAGTGAGCTAGCGGGGTACAATGAGCAGTTCTTC
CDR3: CAWSELAGYNEQFF

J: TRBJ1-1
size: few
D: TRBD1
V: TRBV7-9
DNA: TGTGCCAGCAGCTCGACAGGGAAGGAGGGTGAAGCTTTCTTT
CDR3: CASSSTGKEGEAFF

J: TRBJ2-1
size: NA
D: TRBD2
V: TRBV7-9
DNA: TGTGCCAGCAGCCCGAGGGTACTAGCGGGAGTTGAGCAGTTCTTC
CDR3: CASSPRVLAGVEQFF

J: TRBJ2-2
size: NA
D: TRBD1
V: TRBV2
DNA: TGTGCCAGCGGACGACAGGGCACCGGGGAGCTGTTTTTT
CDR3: CASGRQGTGELFF

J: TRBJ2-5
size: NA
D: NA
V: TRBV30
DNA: TGTGCCTGGAGCGGCAGTGGGGGGGAGACCCAGTACTTC
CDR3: CAWSGSGGETQYF

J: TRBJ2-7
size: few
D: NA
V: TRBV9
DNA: TGTGCCAGCAGCGTAGATCGGGAGTCCCACGAGCAGTACTTC
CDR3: CASSVDRESHEQYF

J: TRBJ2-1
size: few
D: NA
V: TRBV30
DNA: TGTGCCTGGAGATTAACCCCTCAGGGGCGCGGGAGTAATGATGAGCAGTTCTTC
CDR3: CAWRLTPQGRGSNDEQFF

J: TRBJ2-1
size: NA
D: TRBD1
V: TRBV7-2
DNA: TGTGCCAGCAGCAGGGACAGTCACAATGAGCAGTTCTTC
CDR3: CASSRDSHNEQFF

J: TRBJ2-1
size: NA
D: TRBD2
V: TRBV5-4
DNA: TGTGCCAGCAGCCCCTGGAGGGCTAGCGGGAATGATGAGCAGTTCTTC
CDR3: CASSPWRASGNDEQFF

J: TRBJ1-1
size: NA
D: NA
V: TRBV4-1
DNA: TGCGCCAGCAGCCATCTCGGCAGGGGCACTGAAGCTTTCTTT
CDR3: CASSHLGRGTEAFF

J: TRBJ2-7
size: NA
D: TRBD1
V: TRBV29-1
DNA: TGCAGCGTCCGTCCCGGGACAGGGGCCGCGGACTACGAGCAGTACTTC
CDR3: CSVRPGTGAADYEQYF

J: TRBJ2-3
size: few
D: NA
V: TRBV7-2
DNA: TGTGCCAGCAGCTTATCCGGAGCCACAGATACGCAGTATTTT
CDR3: CASSLSGATDTQYF

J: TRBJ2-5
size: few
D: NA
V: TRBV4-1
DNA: TGCGCCAGCAGGGACGGGACCAAAGAGACCCAGTACTTC
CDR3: CASRDGTKETQYF